These 20 T cell receptor beta chains originate from one sample sequenced in a study of T cell clonotyping in hematopoietic cell transplantation. Sequencing used immunoSEQ multiplex PCR; TCRdb keeps in-frame clones, though not all of them. The sample has about 9,400 clones, about three quarters seen once. The sequencing here drew on PBMCs, taken 180 days after allogeneic stem cell transplant. All receptors derive from a male patient aged 35 to 55 who had an allogeneic stem cell transplant from a related donor, so the T cells may come from the graft donor. Some clones in this sample may be carry-over from other donors' samples.

The V call is TRBV9, the J call TRBJ1-2; 11 bases agree with TRBD1. V shed 4 bases and J 5 bases; nucleotides not matched to a gene: 4. The germline V gene has CDR1 SGDLS and CDR2 YYNGEE. This CDR3 is 14 amino acids long. This chain's CDR3 is CASSPGQGAYGYTF. The CDR3, as DNA: TGTGCCAGCAGCCCCGGACAGGGGGCGTATGGCTACACCTTC.

The rearrangement uses TRBV5-6 and TRBJ2-4; D unclear. The germline V and J ends were trimmed by 1 base and 0 bases, with 8 bases remaining between them. This CDR3 is built from 15 residues. CDR1 and CDR2 (germline): SGHDT, YYEEEE. CDR3 protein: CASSLRQLAKNIQYF. The CDR3 DNA sequence: TGTGCCAGCAGCTTGCGGCAACTAGCCAAAAACATTCAGTACTTC.

The chain is built from TRBV19 and TRBJ1-2, with TRBD1 as a possible D gene (6 bases). CDR1 is LNHDA, CDR2 SQIVND, per germline (reference sequence). Trimming shortened V by 3 bases and J by 6 bases, and 14 bases separated the two germline ends. This CDR3 region has 14 residues. The CDR3 region is CASSISWGADGYTF. The CDR3 region has the DNA TGTGCCAGTAGTATTTCGTGGGGGGCGGATGGCTACACCTTC.

This clone was seen a handful of times. V gene TRBV19 combines with J gene TRBJ1-1; tentative D call: TRBD1 (6 bases). V dropped 6 bases and J dropped 1 base, with 12 bases sitting between them. The CDR3 consists of 14 residues. CDR1 is LNHDA, CDR2 SQIVND, per germline (reference sequence). The CDR3 coding sequence is TGTGCCAGTAGGCTAGGGGGACGGAACACTGAAGCTTTCTTT. Its translation: CASRLGGRNTEAFF.

The genes are TRBV21-1 and TRBJ1-2. TRBV21-1 is termed a pseudogene. This CDR3 has 19 amino acids. CDR3 in DNA: TGTGCCAGCAGCAGATTACCGGTACCGGGCCGACCTAAAAACTATGGCTACACCTTC. Its protein product is CASSRLPVPGRPKNYGYTF.

This clone appeared a few times. The chain has TRBV7-7 and TRBJ2-7, with 10 bases aligning to TRBD1. The CDR3 extends over 15 amino acids. CDR1 is SSHAT and CDR2 is FNYEAQ in the germline V gene (reference sequence). Germline trimming cut 1 base from V and 5 bases from J; bases unmatched to any gene: 5. The CDR3 sequence is CASSLGQGALDEQYF. In DNA form, the CDR3 reads TGTGCCAGCAGCTTAGGACAGGGGGCGCTGGACGAGCAGTACTTC. Based on the CDR3 plus reference TRBV7-7 and TRBJ2-7, the full variable domain is GAGVSQSPRYKVTKRGQDVTLRCDPISSHATLYWYQQALGQGPEFLTYFNYEAQPDKSGLPSDRFSAERPEGSISTLTIQRTEQRDSAMYRCASSLGQGALDEQYFGPGTRLTVT.

The chain couples TRBV10-3 to TRBJ1-6; D unresolved. This CDR3 spans 17 amino acids. V lost 4 bases and J 3 bases, leaving 16 bases between the germline ends. The germline CDR1 and CDR2 sequences are ENHRY and SYGVKD. The CDR3 region has the DNA TGTGCCATCAGTGGGGGTCCGGTAAGGGACTATAATTCACCCCTCCACTTT. Amino acids: CAISGGPVRDYNSPLHF.

This sequence joins TRBV5-6 and TRBJ1-2, with 9 bases matching TRBD1. Germline CDR1 and CDR2: SGHDT and YYEEEE. Trimming cost V 4 bases and J 3 bases; bases outside gene matches: 7. This CDR3 region has 15 residues. Here the CDR3 reads CASSGNRGRDYGYTF. The CDR3 coding sequence is TGTGCCAGCAGCGGAAACAGGGGGCGCGACTATGGCTACACCTTC.

This chain connects TRBV27 to TRBJ2-2; 7 positions match TRBD1. This CDR3 spans 17 amino acids. The junction had 13 bases not matched to a gene; V was cut back by 5 bases and J by 4 bases. Germline V gene data show CDR1 as MNHEY and CDR2 as SMNVEV (reference sequence). This CDR3 reads CASSPTPDREITGELFF. For the CDR3, the DNA is TGTGCCAGCAGTCCCACCCCCGACAGGGAGATCACCGGGGAGCTGTTTTTT.

The gene calls are TRBV7-6 and TRBJ1-2; no reliable D call. Trimming left V 5 bases short and J 5 bases short, with 15 bases between. The CDR3 runs to 14 residues. CDR1 and CDR2 (germline): SGHVS, FNYEAQ. CDR3 nucleotides: TGTGCCAGCAGCCCCGCCCAGCGGGCGTATGGCTACACCTTC. It codes for CASSPAQRAYGYTF.

This clone is medium-sized within its sample. The V gene is TRBV19, the J gene TRBJ2-7; maybe TRBD1 (6 bases). This CDR3 comprises 13 residues. Per germline, CDR1 LNHDA and CDR2 SQIVND (reference sequence). The ends were cut back, 3 bases at V and 5 bases at J, with 11 bases in the middle. The CDR3 loop reads CASSITGLHEQYF. The CDR3 DNA reads as TGTGCCAGTAGTATCACAGGGCTGCACGAGCAGTACTTC.

This chain uses TRBV19 with TRBJ1-1; D call uncertain. The CDR3 is 14 residues long. Trimming took off 4 bases at V and 1 base at J, with 10 bases between the two ends. Germline-derived CDR1 and CDR2 are LNHDA and SQIVND (reference sequence). The CDR3: CASSSRARNTEAFF. In DNA form, the CDR3 reads TGTGCCAGTAGTAGTCGGGCCAGGAACACTGAAGCTTTCTTT. The full variable domain, completed using reference TRBV19 and TRBJ1-1, is DGGITQSPKYLFRKEGQNVTLSCEQNLNHDAMYWYRQDPGQGLRLIYYSQIVNDFQKGDIAEGYSVSREKKESFPLTVTSAQKNPTAFYLCASSSRARNTEAFFGQGTRLTVV.

V and J are TRBV18 and TRBJ1-5, with D possibly being TRBD1 (5 bases). This CDR3 region has 15 residues. V lost 1 base to trimming and J lost 0 bases, with 7 bases between them. The germline gives CDR1 KGHSH, CDR2 LQKENI. For the CDR3, the DNA is TGTGCCAGCTCACCACAGGGGAATAGCAATCAGCCCCAGCATTTT. It specifies CASSPQGNSNQPQHF.

There are a few counts of this clone. The chain couples TRBV14 to TRBJ1-1; tentatively, D is TRBD1 (5 bases). The CDR3 sequence is 16 residues long. The ends were cut back, 3 bases at V and 3 bases at J, with 17 bases in the middle. The germline gives CDR1 SGHDN, CDR2 FVKESK. DNA of the CDR3: TGTGCCAGCAGCCAGCTAAGTTATAGGGGTTACACTGAAGCTTTCTTT. This sequence encodes CASSQLSYRGYTEAFF. The entire variable domain, with the rest obtained from reference TRBV14 and TRBJ1-1, is as follows: EAGVTQFPSHSVIEKGQTVTLRCDPISGHDNLYWYRRVMGKEIKFLLHFVKESKQDESGMPNNRFLAERTGGTYSTLKVQPAELEDSGVYFCASSQLSYRGYTEAFFGQGTRLTVV.

The gene calls are TRBV28 and TRBJ1-5; no firm D call. V was trimmed by 6 bases and J by 8 bases, leaving 8 bases between them. CDR1 is MDHEN and CDR2 is SYDVKM in the germline V gene. This CDR3 spans 11 amino acids. CDR3 nucleotides: TGTGCCAGCAGGCGTTATGAGCCCCAGCATTTT. Translated: CASRRYEPQHF.

Worth noting for this clone: At one of its ends the junction is not consistent with the germline gene, which may arise from a read error. This rearrangement joins TRBV25-1 to TRBJ2-5; 8 bases fit TRBD2. The CDR3 consists of 16 residues. From germline, CDR1 is MGHDK and CDR2 SYGVNS. The CDR3 coding sequence is TGTGCCAGCAGTGAATTGAGCGGGGGATCACAAGAAACCCAGTACTTC. Its protein is CASSELSGGSQETQYF.

The chain couples TRBV7-2 to TRBJ1-2, with 11 nucleotides matching TRBD1. The V gene's germline CDR1 is SGHTA and CDR2 FQGNSA. V was pared by 5 bases and J by 2 bases, with 10 bases of the junction left unmatched. This CDR3 region has 17 residues. The CDR3 nucleotides read TGTGCCAGCAGCCCAGCCGGGACAGGGGGACGGAACTATGGCTACACCTTC. The encoded protein is CASSPAGTGGRNYGYTF.

This clone was found once. The chain recombines TRBV9 with TRBJ1-4, with 7 bases fitting TRBD1. Germline V lookup: CDR1 SGDLS, CDR2 YYNGEE. This CDR3 has 15 amino acids. Germline trimming cut 4 bases from V and 8 bases from J; bases unmatched to any gene: 11. CDR3 residues: CASSLGTGDKEKLFF. CDR3 nucleotide sequence: TGTGCCAGCAGCTTGGGAACAGGGGACAAAGAAAAACTGTTTTTT.

The chain has TRBV7-8 and TRBJ1-2; TRBD1 matches 7 bases. V shed 5 bases and J 1 base; nucleotides not matched to a gene: 4. The CDR3 is made up of 14 amino acids. Germline CDR1 is SGHVS and CDR2 is FQNEAQ. The CDR3 DNA sequence: TGTGCCAGCAGCGACAGGGCCCTTAACTATGGCTACACCTTC. The encoded protein is CASSDRALNYGYTF. The full variable domain, in which reference TRBV7-8 and TRBJ1-2 provide the parts outside the CDR3, is GAGVSQSPRYKVAKRGQDVALRCDPISGHVSLFWYQQALGQGPEFLTYFQNEAQLDKSGLPSDRFFAERPEGSVSTLKIQRTQQEDSAVYLCASSDRALNYGYTFGSGTRLTVV.

This chain connects TRBV14 to TRBJ1-5; D unclear. Trimming shortened V by 3 bases and J by 5 bases, and 5 bases separated the two germline ends. Germline-derived CDR1 and CDR2 are SGHDN and FVKESK. The CDR3 covers 12 residues. The CDR3 region has the DNA TGTGCCAGCAGCCAGGGTGATCAGCCCCAGCATTTT. Translated, it gives CASSQGDQPQHF.